These T cell receptor beta chains were read from a single sample in a study of STAT3 mutations in large granular lymphocyte leukemia. Profiled with immunoSEQ multiplex PCR; TCRdb holds only in-frame clones, not every one. The sample shows approximately 2,300 clones, 66% of them seen only once. Sequenced sample: peripheral blood mononuclear cells. The receptors stem from a woman between 50 and 59 years old with T-cell large granular lymphocyte leukemia. Some clones in this sample may be carry-over from other donors' samples. Each CDR3 is given without its conserved first and last residue.

v_call	cdr3_aa
TRBV12-5	ASGPQAGFEDTQY
TRBV5-1	ASKDRGHEQY
TRBV15	ATSRFGTSYGYT
TRBV6-5	ASSQHPWTGDEAF
TRBV4-1	ASSQDTGTGAGEQY
TRBV5-1	ASREVPASTDTQY
TRBV27	ASAESRRPPYEQY
TRBV18	ASSPTYQGAGQPQH
TRBV7-9	ASSPGTDTQY
TRBV5-1	ASSPGGVQAF
TRBV5-1	ASGPLANYGYT
TRBV14	ASSFRDRGIYEQY
TRBV4-1	ASSQGQPTYEQY
TRBV5-1	ASSARGQGSEAF
TRBV13	ASSFLLAGEGVNEQF
TRBV5-6	ASSLGPTGGSSYEQY
TRBV29-1	SVAGTLGRSYEQY
TRBV6-6	ASTLDRQETQY
TRBV5-1	ASSTGLADQETQY
TRBV5-1	ASSTSGVGDEQY
TRBV7-2	ASKPGVMNTEAF
TRBV18	ASSSRDRGGKDYEQY
TRBV5-1	ASSSGQGGTEAF
TRBV7-9	ASTLGTSMNTEAF
TRBV5-1	ASSSGTAVNEQF
TRBV5-1	ASSLEGTGRDTQY
TRBV7-9	ASSSLEGENYGYT
TRBV7-9	ASSLAGGQSPGYT
TRBV5-4	ASSSGTSGSSYEQY
TRBV29-1	SVGTGGSSGYT
TRBV29-1	SVVGGNTEAF
TRBV18	ASSPGYEQY
TRBV27	ASSTTGGSYEQY
TRBV30	AWRLGWGYT
TRBV2	AGQLAGSTDTQY
TRBV13	ASSFGIGAQY
TRBV6-5	ASSHHRGSEAF
TRBV30	AWSPTGRGYGYT
TRBV20-1	SALTTEAF
TRBV29-1	SVEDQGHTTYGYT
TRBV5-1	ASSLAGGTDQPQH
TRBV30	AWSKDYPSSYEQY
TRBV7-9	ASSSFQGDMGYGYT
TRBV5-5	ASSFRSGGLSYNEQF
TRBV4-2	ASTPRAGPQETQY
TRBV6-5	ASSLTGPANTEAF
TRBV30	AWSLEDRKNEKLF
TRBV6-6	ASSYPSDSKHYGYT
TRBV5-1	ASSSLGGEQF
TRBV30	AWSTGGDQPQH
TRBV5-1	ASSTDVNYGYT